This T cell receptor beta chain was obtained from a study of blood T cell repertoires in COVID-19. This CDR3 is built from 14 residues. Trimming shortened V by 3 bases and J by 0 bases, and 8 bases separated the two germline ends. Looked up from germline, CDR1 is KGHSH and CDR2 is LQKENI. TCRdb's copy holds only in-frame clones and misses some; the assay was immunoSEQ multiplex PCR. Found here are 240,000 or so clones, around 83% of them singletons; the top ten hold about 1.9%. The sample was peripheral blood. The sequence derives from a man between 25 and 39 years old who had recovered from COVID-19. This chain joins TRBV18 and TRBJ1-2; no definite D call. CDR3 nucleotides: TGTGCCAGCTCACCCGCGGGCGCTAACTATGGCTACACCTTC. It specifies CASSPAGANYGYTF.